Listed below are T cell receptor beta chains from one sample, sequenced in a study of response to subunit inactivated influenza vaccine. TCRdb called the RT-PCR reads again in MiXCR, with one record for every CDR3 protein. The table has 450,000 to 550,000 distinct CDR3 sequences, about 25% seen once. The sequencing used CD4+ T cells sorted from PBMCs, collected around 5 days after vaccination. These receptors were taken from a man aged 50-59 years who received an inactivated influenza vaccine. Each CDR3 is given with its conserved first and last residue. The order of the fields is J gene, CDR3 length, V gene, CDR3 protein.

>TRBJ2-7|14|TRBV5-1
CASSFSSGSDEQYF
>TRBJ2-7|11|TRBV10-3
CAISPSYEQYF
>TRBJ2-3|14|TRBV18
CASSPLAGGATQYF
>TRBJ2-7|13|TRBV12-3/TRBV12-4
CASSFQGTYEQYF
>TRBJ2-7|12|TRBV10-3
CAIRRAGDEQYF
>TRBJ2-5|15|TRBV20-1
CSATKLAGGGETQYF
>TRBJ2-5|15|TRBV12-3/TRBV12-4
CASSAGGAFSETQYF
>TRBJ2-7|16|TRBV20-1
CSAREGLATSPYEQYF
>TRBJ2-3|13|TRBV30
CAWRDVSTDTQYF
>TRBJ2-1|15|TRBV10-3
CAIRALAGGAYEQFF
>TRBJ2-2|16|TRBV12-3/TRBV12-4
CASSPLGQGRAGELFF
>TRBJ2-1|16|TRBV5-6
CASSVTGMPSYNEQFF
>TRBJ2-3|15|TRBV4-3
CASSLFDRDPDTQYF
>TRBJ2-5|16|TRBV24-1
CATSDSQQGRTETQYF
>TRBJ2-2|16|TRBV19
CASSIRLNARAGELFF
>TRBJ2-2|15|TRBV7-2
CASSLGGGRTGELFF
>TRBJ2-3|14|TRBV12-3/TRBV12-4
CASRPTVSTDTQYF
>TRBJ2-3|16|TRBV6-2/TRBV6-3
CASSWGLAGGLDTQYF
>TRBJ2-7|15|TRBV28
CASSLRAGVTYEQYF
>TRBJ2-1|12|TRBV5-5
CASSPPTVEQFF
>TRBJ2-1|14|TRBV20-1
CSASSGKQANEQFF
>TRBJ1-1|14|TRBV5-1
CASSVRGSNTEAFF
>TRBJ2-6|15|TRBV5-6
CASSWDYSGANVLTF